Shown below are 29 T cell receptor beta chains from a single sample sequenced in a study of T cell responses to AZD1222 COVID-19 vaccine. Sequencing was performed with immunoSEQ multiplex PCR; in TCRdb, only in-frame clones are kept and a portion is missing. The sample holds 90,000 to 150,000 clones, 92% seen once. The source material was peripheral blood, sampled 28 days after the second AZD1222 dose. These TCRs come from an adult who received the AZD1222 COVID-19 vaccine.

In its sample, this clone was seen once. The chain joins TRBV6-1 to TRBJ2-3, with D maybe TRBD1 (5 bases). CDR3 length: 18 residues. The V end was cut by 4 bases, the J end by 2 bases, with 22 bases between. Germline V gives CDR1 MNHNS, CDR2 SASEGT. CDR3 region: CASSVEAGHGYPTDTQYF. CDR3 DNA: TGTGCCAGCAGTGTCGAGGCAGGGCATGGGTACCCCACAGATACGCAGTATTTT.

This chain joins TRBV5-1 and TRBJ2-1; D gene ambiguous. This CDR3 comprises 15 residues. The V gene lost 0 bases and the J gene lost 2 bases, with 9 bases spanning the gap. CDR1 is SGHRS and CDR2 is YFSETQ in the germline V gene. This chain's CDR3 is CASSLATATYNEQFF. The CDR3 region has the DNA TGCGCCAGCAGCTTGGCCACAGCGACCTACAATGAGCAGTTCTTC.

This chain uses TRBV7-2 with TRBJ1-5, with 7 bases identical to TRBD1. V lost 1 base to trimming and J lost 6 bases; unmatched junction nucleotides: 6. The CDR3 runs to 15 residues. Looked up from germline, CDR1 is SGHTA and CDR2 is FQGNSA. CDR3 loop: CASSLGQGVVQPQHF. The CDR3 region has the DNA TGTGCCAGCAGCTTAGGACAGGGAGTGGTTCAGCCCCAGCATTTT.

The V and J genes are TRBV7-2 and TRBJ2-5; 9 bases are shared with TRBD2. CDR3 length: 17 amino acids. CDR1 SGHTA and CDR2 FQGNSA come from the germline V gene. The junction had 10 bases not matched to a gene; V was cut back by 1 base and J by 4 bases. The CDR3 sequence is CASSLVGTSRWGETQYF. CDR3 DNA sequence: TGTGCCAGCAGCTTAGTAGGGACTAGCCGGTGGGGAGAGACCCAGTACTTC.

Here the CDR3 reads CASSPGRIGYTF. CDR3 sequence (DNA): TGTGCCAGCAGCCCCGGGCGGATTGGCTACACCTTC. V usage is TRBV6-5 and J usage is TRBJ1-2; the D is unclear. V dropped 6 bases and J dropped 7 bases, with 12 bases sitting between them. Germline CDR1 reads MNHEY; CDR2 reads SVGAGI. There are 12 residues in the CDR3.

The chain recombines TRBV2 with TRBJ1-5; TRBD1 might be the D (6 bases). Trimming pared 5 bases from V and 5 bases from J, leaving 16 bases between. CDR1 SNHLY and CDR2 FYNNEI come from the germline V gene. The CDR3 has 15 residues. CDR3 DNA sequence: TGTGCCAGCAGTCGCAGGGGAAGGCAGGATCAGCCCCAGCATTTT. The encoded protein is CASSRRGRQDQPQHF.

The V and J genes are TRBV18 and TRBJ1-2, with unresolved D. The CDR3 runs 14 residues. Between the trimmed V and J ends, which lost 2 bases and 2 bases, there was a span of 9 bases. Germline V gives CDR1 KGHSH, CDR2 LQKENI. CDR3 sequence reads: CASSPEAKNYGYTF. In DNA, the CDR3 is TGTGCCAGCTCACCAGAGGCCAAGAACTATGGCTACACCTTC.

This clone was observed a single time. V is TRBV5-8 and J is TRBJ2-1; D remains ambiguous. Germline V gene sequence: CDR1 SGHTS, CDR2 YDEGEE. V lost 6 bases and J lost 5, with 6 bases in between. The CDR3 extends over 11 amino acids. Here the CDR3 reads CASTQHNEQFF. In DNA form, the CDR3 reads TGTGCCAGCACCCAGCACAATGAGCAGTTCTTC.

This chain connects TRBV3-1 (or the pseudogene TRBV3-2) to TRBJ1-1; TRBD1 might be the D (5 bases). Trimming pared 4 bases from V and 2 bases from J, leaving 23 bases between. Germline V gene data show CDR1 as LGHDT and CDR2 as YNNKEL (reference sequence). The CDR3 contains 18 residues. The CDR3 DNA sequence: TGTGCCAGCAGCCTCTCCTGGCGGGAGGCAGGGTCTAACACTGAAGCTTTCTTT. Residues: CASSLSWREAGSNTEAFF.

The chain recombines TRBV6-1 with TRBJ2-2; 8 bases fit TRBD2. The length of the CDR3 is 13 residues. V was clipped by 1 base and J by 15 bases; unmatched bases: 7. The germline CDR1 and CDR2 sequences are MNHNS and SASEGT. The CDR3 sequence is CASSEDPGTSLFF. CDR3 nucleotides: TGTGCCAGCAGTGAAGACCCGGGGACTAGTTTGTTTTTT.

This clone was observed once. The genes are TRBV7-8 and TRBJ1-5; D is unresolved. CDR3 length: 12 amino acids. Trimming stripped 5 bases from V and 8 bases from J, with 10 bases between. Germline-derived CDR1 and CDR2 are SGHVS and FQNEAQ. The CDR3 spells CASSLRAEPQHF. DNA for the CDR3: TGTGCCAGCAGCCTTAGGGCTGAGCCCCAGCATTTT.

The V and J genes are TRBV3-1 (or the pseudogene TRBV3-2) and TRBJ1-4, with unresolved D. CDR1 and CDR2 from the germline V gene are LGHDT and YNNKEL (reference sequence). Trimming pared 0 bases from V and 7 bases from J, leaving 12 bases between. The CDR3 is 15 amino acids. CDR3 bases: TGTGCCAGCAGCCAAGACCACGCTTCGGGTGAAAAACTGTTTTTT. It specifies CASSQDHASGEKLFF.

Only one count was recorded for this clone. The V gene is TRBV19, the J gene TRBJ2-3, with D perhaps TRBD2 (6 bases). Trimming took off 7 bases at V and 3 bases at J, with 11 bases between the two ends. The CDR3 extends over 13 amino acids. Germline CDR1 LNHDA, CDR2 SQIVND (reference sequence). DNA for the CDR3: TGTGCCAGTACCGCGGGATTAACAGATACGCAGTATTTT. It is translated as CASTAGLTDTQYF.

The gene calls are TRBV6-5 and TRBJ1-1, with D unresolved. The CDR3 runs to 13 residues. Between the trimmed V and J ends, which lost 6 bases and 3 bases, there was a span of 11 bases. Germline V gene lookup returns CDR1 MNHEY and CDR2 SVGAGI. This chain's CDR3 is CASSQTRDTEAFF. CDR3 in DNA: TGTGCCAGCAGCCAGACCCGGGACACTGAAGCTTTCTTT.

The V and J genes are TRBV28 and TRBJ1-4; D is unresolved. This CDR3 is 14 amino acids long. The V end was cut by 6 bases, the J end by 3 bases, with 11 bases between. Per the germline V gene, CDR1 is MDHEN and CDR2 is SYDVKM. The CDR3 sequence: CASSSPVPNEKLFF. The CDR3 bases are TGTGCCAGCAGCTCCCCGGTCCCTAATGAAAAACTGTTTTTT.

This chain connects TRBV7-8 to TRBJ1-2; weak D call: TRBD1 (5 bases). CDR1 is SGHVS and CDR2 is FQNEAQ in the germline V gene. The CDR3 spans 13 residues. With 5 bases removed from V and 10 bases from J, the gap between germline ends came to 17 bases. Here the CDR3 reads CASSPGDSQVYTF. The DNA of the CDR3 is TGTGCCAGCAGCCCTGGTGACAGCCAGGTCTACACCTTC.

The chain employs TRBV28 and TRBJ2-7; D gene uncertain. The V gene lost 3 bases and the J gene lost 3 bases, with 18 bases spanning the gap. The CDR3 runs 16 residues. CDR1 and CDR2 from the germline V gene are MDHEN and SYDVKM. CDR3 bases: TGTGCCAGCAGTTTCAGGCGAGTTCCCTCTATCTACGAGCAGTACTTC. Its translation: CASSFRRVPSIYEQYF. The full variable domain, rest sourced from reference TRBV28 and TRBJ2-7, is DVKVTQSSRYLVKRTGEKVFLECVQDMDHENMFWYRQDPGLGLRLIYFSYDVKMKEKGDIPEGYSVSREKKERFSLILESASTNQTSMYLCASSFRRVPSIYEQYFGPGTRLTVT.

The CDR3 sequence: CASSLTGGSGQPQHF. The CDR3, as DNA: TGCGCCAGCAGCTTGACAGGGGGCTCTGGTCAGCCCCAGCATTTT. This rearrangement joins TRBV5-1 to TRBJ1-5; 9 nucleotides match TRBD1. The CDR3 is 15 amino acids. After removal of 1 base from V and 6 bases from J, the junction contained 5 bases not matched to a gene. Per the germline V gene, CDR1 is SGHRS and CDR2 is YFSETQ.

The chain uses TRBV7-2 and TRBJ1-2, with D uncertain. Looked up from germline, CDR1 is SGHTA and CDR2 is FQGNSA. With 1 base removed from V and 4 bases from J, the gap between germline ends came to 10 bases. This CDR3 is 14 amino acids long. CDR3 coding DNA: TGTGCCAGCAGCTTAGGTTCCGGATCCTATGGCTACACCTTC. Translated: CASSLGSGSYGYTF.

About this clone itself: The sample has other DNA sequences that encode this CDR3 too. V gene TRBV7-2 combines with J gene TRBJ2-7; D might be TRBD1 (6 bases). The CDR3 loop spans 14 amino acids. Germline-derived CDR1 and CDR2 are SGHTA and FQGNSA. V was shortened by 0 bases and J by 3 bases, with 9 bases between the two germline ends. The CDR3 DNA is TGTGCCAGCAGCTTAGCAGGGGGTAGCTACGAGCAGTACTTC. Protein: CASSLAGGSYEQYF.

The chain carries TRBV10-3 and TRBJ1-3, with TRBD1 identical over 7 bases. The CDR3 consists of 15 residues. Germline CDR1 ENHRY, CDR2 SYGVKD. The J segment lost 2 bases and the V segment lost 6 bases, leaving 7 bases of the junction unmatched. The CDR3 nucleotides read TGTGCCATCAGGACAAAGGACAGGACTGGAAACACCATATATTTT. Amino acids: CAIRTKDRTGNTIYF.

The chain links TRBV18 to TRBJ2-5; 9 bases match TRBD1. The V and J ends lost 4 bases and 4 bases, in that order; junction bases with no gene match: 7. CDR3 length: 15 amino acids. Germline V CDR1 and CDR2: KGHSH, LQKENI. The CDR3 protein is CASSQGDRAAETQYF. The CDR3 coding sequence is TGTGCCAGCTCACAAGGGGACAGGGCGGCAGAGACCCAGTACTTC. Full variable domain (outside the CDR3, taken from reference TRBV18 and TRBJ2-5): NAGVMQNPRHLVRRRGQEARLRCSPMKGHSHVYWYRQLPEEGLKFMVYLQKENIIDESGMPKERFSAEFPKEGPSILRIQQVVRGDSAAYFCASSQGDRAAETQYFGPGTRLLVL.

V and J are TRBV7-9 and TRBJ2-2; TRBD1 agrees at 9 bases. CDR3 length: 15 amino acids. From germline, CDR1 is SEHNR and CDR2 FQNEAQ (reference sequence). Losses at the gene ends were 5 bases for V and 4 bases for J; bases not matched to a gene: 5. For the CDR3, the DNA is TGTGCCAGCAGCCTGGACAGGGGAGGCACCGGGGAGCTGTTTTTT. Its protein product is CASSLDRGGTGELFF.

The chain links TRBV5-6 to TRBJ1-1, with 7 bases aligning to TRBD1. Per germline, CDR1 SGHDT and CDR2 YYEEEE. This CDR3 has 16 amino acids. Losses at the gene ends were 4 bases for V and 6 bases for J; bases not matched to a gene: 15. Here the CDR3 DNA reads TGTGCCAGCAGCAATCGCCGTAGGGCAGGGGGGCCTGAAGCTTTCTTT. It translates to CASSNRRRAGGPEAFF.

The rearrangement uses TRBV28 and TRBJ1-2, with D perhaps matching TRBD1 (6 bases). Deletions cut 6 bases from V and 2 bases from J, with 13 bases between. Germline V lookup: CDR1 MDHEN, CDR2 SYDVKM. The CDR3 sequence is 14 residues long. The CDR3 protein is CASSPITGNYGYTF. The CDR3 nucleotides are TGTGCCAGCAGCCCAATCACAGGGAACTATGGCTACACCTTC.

The rearrangement joins TRBV28 to TRBJ2-7, with D perhaps TRBD1 (6 bases). Germline V gives CDR1 MDHEN, CDR2 SYDVKM. The CDR3 spans 16 residues. V was trimmed by 6 bases and J by 1 base, leaving 19 bases between them. CDR3 region: CASRRMTRDISYEQYF. In DNA form, the CDR3 reads TGTGCCAGCAGGCGAATGACCCGGGACATATCCTACGAGCAGTACTTC.

This chain links TRBV14 with TRBJ1-1, with D possibly being TRBD1 (6 bases). The CDR3 sequence is 13 residues long. V shed 4 bases and J shed 6 bases, with 12 bases lying between them. Germline V lookup: CDR1 SGHDN, CDR2 FVKESK. The CDR3 sequence is CASSPAGTSEAFF. Here the CDR3 DNA reads TGTGCCAGCAGCCCAGCCGGGACATCTGAAGCTTTCTTT.

The chain couples TRBV2 to TRBJ1-4; D is unclear. The CDR3 consists of 16 residues. The V and J ends lost 8 bases and 4 bases respectively, with 20 bases between them. CDR1 and CDR2 (germline): SNHLY, FYNNEI. Written as DNA, the CDR3 is TGTGCCAGCGGCATAGATCAGACCTCAAATAATGAAAAACTGTTTTTT. Translating gives CASGIDQTSNNEKLFF. The variable domain in full, with the rest retrieved from reference TRBV2 and TRBJ1-4, is EPEVTQTPSHQVTQMGQEVILRCVPISNHLYFYWYRQILGQKVEFLVSFYNNEISEKSEIFDDQFSVERPDGSNFTLKIRSTKLEDSAMYFCASGIDQTSNNEKLFFGSGTQLSVL.

This clone showed up just once. This sequence joins TRBV4-1 and TRBJ1-1; a weak D match, TRBD1 (5 bases). CDR1 MGHRA and CDR2 YSYEKL come from the germline V gene. The V end was cut by 0 bases, the J end by 4 bases, with 15 bases between. The CDR3 spans 16 residues. The CDR3: CASSQEKRGTGTEAFF. The CDR3 DNA sequence: TGCGCCAGCAGCCAAGAGAAGAGGGGAACGGGCACTGAAGCTTTCTTT.